A selection of T cell receptor beta chains follows, all from one sample in a study of graft-versus-host responses after intestinal transplantation. Antigen specificity for these receptors is unknown. The method was immunoSEQ multiplex PCR; TCRdb's version includes in-frame clones alone and lacks a portion of them. Among around 130,000 clones listed, around nine tenths were seen once. This specimen was unstimulated CD4+ T cells sorted from spleen or lymph node cells, taken before intestinal transplant. The source is a human donor who received an intestinal transplant. Each CDR3 is given with its conserved first and last residue. The D gene is left open where the match is weak. Rows give clone size only sometimes, using once, few, many, or a class for an expanded clone.

CDR3aa	CDR3nt	abundance	v_gene	d_gene	j_gene
CASSQAPGTDYGYTF	TGCGCCAGCAGCCAAGCCCCCGGGACGGACTATGGCTACACCTTC	.	TRBV4-1	.	TRBJ1-2
CASSFRGRTGYYGYTF	TGTGCCAGCAGCTTCCGAGGAAGGACAGGGTACTATGGCTACACCTTC	.	TRBV7-8	TRBD1	TRBJ1-2
CASSIGEGARNSPLHF	TGTGCCAGTAGTATTGGGGAGGGGGCGAGGAATTCACCCCTCCACTTT	few	TRBV19	TRBD1	TRBJ1-6
CASSDEQGGNTEAFF	TGCGCCAGCAGTGATGAACAGGGGGGGAACACTGAAGCTTTCTTT	once	TRBV10-2	TRBD1	TRBJ1-1
CASSLPGQGFYNSPLHF	TGTGCCAGCAGCCTACCTGGACAGGGTTTCTATAATTCACCCCTCCACTTT	.	TRBV5-5	TRBD1	TRBJ1-6
CASSLAGAGESEAFF	TGCGCCAGCAGCTTGGCTGGAGCGGGGGAGTCTGAAGCTTTCTTT	.	TRBV5-1	.	TRBJ1-1
CASTGEEKLFF	TGTGCCAGCACGGGGGAGGAAAAACTGTTTTTT	.	TRBV2	.	TRBJ1-4
CSVVTQGATGELFF	TGCAGCGTTGTTACACAGGGGGCCACCGGGGAGCTGTTTTTT	.	TRBV29-1	TRBD1	TRBJ2-2
CASSIIMVGPRGGYTF	TGTGCCAGTAGTATAATCATGGTTGGGCCAAGGGGAGGCTACACCTTC	.	TRBV19	.	TRBJ1-2
CASTRKEVGDTQYF	TGCGCCAGCACCCGAAAGGAGGTTGGAGATACGCAGTATTTT	.	TRBV5-1	.	TRBJ2-3
CASSTGGAYEQYF	TGTGCCAGCAGCACAGGGGGGGCATACGAGCAGTACTTC	.	TRBV7-9	.	TRBJ2-7
CASSLRDTSSGNTIYF	TGTGCCAGCAGCTTACGGGACACCTCCTCTGGAAACACCATATATTTT	few	TRBV11-3	.	TRBJ1-3
CASSRTDLSSYEQYF	TGTGCCAGCAGCCGGACAGACCTAAGCTCCTACGAGCAGTACTTC	.	TRBV5-4	.	TRBJ2-7
CASSDSGGGNNEQFF	TGTGCCAGCAGTGATAGCGGGGGGGGCAACAATGAGCAGTTCTTC	.	TRBV6-6	TRBD2	TRBJ2-1
CASSLAGFENYGYTF	TGCGCCAGCAGCTTGGCGGGGTTTGAGAACTATGGCTACACCTTC	.	TRBV5-1	.	TRBJ1-2
CASSRGTGENSPLHF	TGCGCCAGCAGCCGAGGGACAGGGGAGAATTCACCCCTCCACTTT	.	TRBV4-1	TRBD1	TRBJ1-6
CASGPAGTDTQYF	TGTGCTAGTGGGCCCGCTGGGACAGATACGCAGTATTTT	.	TRBV12-5	.	TRBJ2-3
CASSSRLVTYF	TGTGCCAGCAGCTCCAGACTAGTCACGTACTTC	.	TRBV7-7	.	TRBJ2-7
CASSLIGQGPYEQYF	TGCGCCAGCAGCTTGATAGGACAGGGGCCCTACGAGCAGTACTTC	.	TRBV5-1	TRBD1	TRBJ2-7
CASSVGGAQGNTIYF	TGTGCCAGCAGCGTAGGGGGGGCGCAAGGAAACACCATATATTTT	.	TRBV9	.	TRBJ1-3
CASSDGGGYGYTF	TGCGCCAGCAGCGACGGAGGGGGCTATGGCTACACCTTC	.	TRBV5-1	.	TRBJ1-2
CAISTGIYEQYF	TGTGCCATCAGCACCGGGATCTACGAGCAGTACTTC	.	TRBV10-3	.	TRBJ2-7
CASSEFPRGTYNSPLHF	TGTGCCAGCAGTGAATTTCCCCGGGGCACCTATAATTCACCCCTCCACTTT	.	TRBV6-4	.	TRBJ1-6
CASSGRPQYF	TGTGCCAGCAGCGGTCGGCCGCAGTATTTT	.	TRBV2	.	TRBJ2-3
CASSLGDRGQAFF	TGCGCCAGCAGCTTGGGAGACAGGGGGCAAGCTTTCTTT	.	TRBV5-1	TRBD1	TRBJ1-1
CASSRDSPYGYTF	TGCGCCAGCAGCCGGGACAGTCCCTATGGCTACACCTTC	.	TRBV5-1	TRBD1	TRBJ1-2
CASTGGGANEQFF	TGTGCCAGCACGGGCGGGGGGGCGAATGAGCAGTTCTTC	.	TRBV9	TRBD2	TRBJ2-1
CATRHRDATNEKLFF	TGTGCCACCAGACACAGGGACGCAACTAATGAAAAACTGTTTTTT	.	TRBV15	.	TRBJ1-4
CSATDYNEQFF	TGCAGTGCCACCGACTACAATGAGCAGTTCTTC	.	TRBV20-1	.	TRBJ2-1
CASSFAGGSETQYF	TGCGCCAGCAGCTTTGCGGGGGGTTCAGAGACCCAGTACTTC	.	TRBV5-1	TRBD2	TRBJ2-5
CASSPKQGNTIYF	TGTGCCAGCTCACCAAAGCAGGGAAACACCATATATTTT	.	TRBV18	.	TRBJ1-3
CASSVRWDPYNEQFF	TGTGCCAGCAGCGTACGGTGGGATCCTTACAATGAGCAGTTCTTC	few	TRBV9	.	TRBJ2-1
CASRPGLGVGEQYF	TGCGCCAGCAGACCGGGACTAGGAGTCGGCGAGCAGTACTTC	once	TRBV5-1	TRBD2	TRBJ2-7
CAISEYRGGETQYF	TGTGCCATCAGTGAGTATCGGGGAGGAGAGACCCAGTACTTC	once	TRBV10-3	.	TRBJ2-5
CASSSHRGPAGQYF	TGTGCCAGCAGCTCCCACAGGGGACCCGCGGGACAGTACTTC	.	TRBV5-5	.	TRBJ2-7
CASSLATAGNTIYF	TGTGCCAGCAGCTTGGCGACAGCTGGAAACACCATATATTTT	few	TRBV5-6	.	TRBJ1-3
CASSPDRGASYEQYF	TGTGCCAGCAGCCCGGACAGGGGGGCCTCCTACGAGCAGTACTTC	.	TRBV6-6	TRBD1	TRBJ2-7
CASSLEWRGGDTQYF	TGCGCCAGCAGCTTGGAGTGGCGGGGAGGAGATACGCAGTATTTT	.	TRBV5-1	.	TRBJ2-3
CARASTSGIHNEQFF	TGTGCCCGGGCATCAACTAGCGGGATCCACAATGAGCAGTTCTTC	.	TRBV30	TRBD2	TRBJ2-1
CASSRVGQGPGYTF	TGTGCCAGCAGCCGGGTAGGACAGGGTCCTGGCTACACCTTC	few	TRBV14	TRBD1	TRBJ1-2
CATSRPSWDGNKKLFF	TGTGCCACCAGCAGACCCTCATGGGACGGAAATAAAAAACTGTTTTTT	.	TRBV15	.	TRBJ1-4
CASSSGTGDSPLHF	TGTGCCAGCAGTTCCGGGACAGGGGATTCACCCCTCCACTTT	.	TRBV5-8	TRBD1	TRBJ1-6
CASSLVVRGGTEAFF	TGTGCCAGCAGCTTAGTAGTTCGAGGGGGCACTGAAGCTTTCTTT	.	TRBV7-2	.	TRBJ1-1
CASSRQGLVTEAFF	TGTGCCAGCAGCCGACAGGGGCTCGTAACTGAAGCTTTCTTT	.	TRBV14	TRBD1	TRBJ1-1
CASSSTARILADTQYF	TGTGCCAGCAGCTCCACCGCACGGATCTTGGCAGATACGCAGTATTTT	.	TRBV13	.	TRBJ2-3
CASSLEPGTEASTDTQYF	TGTGCCAGCAGCTTGGAGCCCGGGACGGAAGCTAGCACAGATACGCAGTATTTT	.	TRBV5-4	.	TRBJ2-3
CASSLGWVGPTSGNTIYF	TGCGCCAGCAGCTTGGGATGGGTCGGACCGACCTCTGGAAACACCATATATTTT	.	TRBV5-1	.	TRBJ1-3
CASSGQGGKGEQYF	TGTGCCAGCAGTGGGCAGGGGGGGAAGGGGGAGCAGTACTTC	once	TRBV6-6	.	TRBJ2-7
CASRLGLVSSYNEQFF	TGCGCCAGCAGGCTGGGGCTGGTTAGCTCCTACAATGAGCAGTTCTTC	.	TRBV5-1	.	TRBJ2-1
CASRKGENSPLHF	TGTGCCAGCAGGAAAGGGGAGAATTCACCCCTCCACTTT	.	TRBV2	.	TRBJ1-6
CAWSVGAEAFF	TGTGCCTGGAGTGTTGGGGCTGAAGCTTTCTTT	.	TRBV30	.	TRBJ1-1
CASSTGQGGKQYF	TGTGCCAGCAGCACGGGACAGGGGGGGAAGCAGTACTTC	.	TRBV7-3	TRBD1	TRBJ2-7
CATSRDPISPLHF	TGTGCCACCAGCAGAGATCCAATTTCACCCCTCCACTTT	.	TRBV15	.	TRBJ1-6
CASSLGHRNTGELFF	TGTGCCAGCAGCTTGGGGCACCGGAACACCGGGGAGCTGTTTTTT	.	TRBV5-6	.	TRBJ2-2
CASPGRGNSPLHF	TGTGCCAGTCCGGGCAGGGGCAATTCACCCCTCCACTTT	.	TRBV6-1	.	TRBJ1-6